This TCR beta chain was profiled in a study of breast tumors, draining lymph nodes, adjacent tissues. Findings and caveats of the study: Most tumor T cells seemingly derive from lymph node, then expand in tumor. That most tumor T cells come from lymph nodes remained unproven. Tumor repertoires ranked between lymph nodes and nontumor tissue in diversity, with V and J gene preferences.

TCRdb fed the multiplex PCR reads into MiXCR, producing one record per CDR3 protein. The sample records about 200,000 distinct CDR3 sequences, approximately 33% being singletons. Axillary draining lymph nodes of breast cancer patients supplied the node samples. Remarks on this clonotype: Its antigen is not identified. This likely comes from a read error, as the CDR3 has no conserved phenylalanine or tryptophan at its end. Because the CDR3's place on the DNA is in doubt, the DNA is left out and the CDR3 is given as listed by TCRdb.

This sequence was found in a female donor with breast cancer. Some clones in this sample may be carry-over from other donors' samples. Sequencing used axillary lymph node tissue.

This chain's CDR3 is CASSLGRGYERYL. The rearrangement links TRBV7-3 to TRBJ2-7; TRBD1, the table's D call, was not compared with the DNA. Germline lookup yields CDR1 SGHTA and CDR2 FQGTGA. Inclusive of both ends, the CDR3 amounts to 13 amino acids.